These T cell receptor beta chains were read from a single sample in a study of breast tumors, draining lymph nodes, adjacent tissues. TCRdb redid the calling of the multiplex PCR reads with MiXCR, one entry per CDR3 protein. The sample carries some 130,000 distinct CDR3 sequences, about 20% recorded once. Material: axillary lymph node tissue. The receptor set was obtained from a female donor with breast cancer. Some clones in this sample may be carry-over from other donors' samples. The CDR3 runs from the conserved cysteine through the conserved F or W. A D gene is named only where the DNA matches it firmly. Clone size is stated in some rows and not others, as once, few, many or a class when expanded.

V gene,D gene,clone size,J gene,CDR3 protein,CDR3 DNA
TRBV5-5,TRBD2,many,TRBJ2-1,CASSLKRGSYNEQFF,TGTGCCAGCAGCTTGAAGCGGGGGAGTTACAATGAGCAGTTCTTC
TRBV5-1,.,many,TRBJ2-1,CASSLGGFSYNEQFF,TGCGCCAGCAGCTTAGGGGGGTTCTCCTACAATGAGCAGTTCTTC
TRBV6-5,.,.,TRBJ2-3,CASSYSWSGNTQYF,TGTGCCAGCAGTTACTCGTGGTCGGGTAATACGCAGTATTTT
TRBV19,.,many,TRBJ2-6,CASSIGTDYSGANVLTF,TGTGCCAGTAGTATAGGGACGGATTACTCTGGGGCCAACGTCCTGACTTTC
TRBV4-2,.,many,TRBJ2-3,CASSQVDVSTDTQYF,TGTGCCAGCAGCCAGGTGGACGTTAGCACAGATACGCAGTATTTT
TRBV6-5,TRBD1,few,TRBJ1-5,CASSSSGRTGYNQPQHF,TGTGCCAGCAGCTCCTCGGGCAGGACAGGGTACAATCAGCCCCAGCATTTT
TRBV12-3/TRBV12-4,.,.,TRBJ2-3,CASSMSGAWTDTQYF,TGTGCCAGCAGTATGTCGGGAGCATGGACAGATACGCAGTATTTC
TRBV11-3,.,many,TRBJ2-1,CASSLAGEGEQFF,TGTGCCAGCAGCTTAGCGGGAGAAGGTGAGCAGTTCTTC
TRBV2,.,many,TRBJ1-6,CASSDGEISYNSPLHF,TGTGCCAGCAGTGATGGGGAGATCTCCTATAATTCACCCCTCCACTTT
TRBV5-6,.,many,TRBJ2-7,CASRSPGTNEQYF,TGTGCCAGCAGGTCTCCGGGGACCAACGAGCAGTACTTC
TRBV19,TRBD1,many,TRBJ1-2,CASSFRQGDYGYTF,TGTGCCAGTAGTTTCCGACAGGGGGACTATGGCTACACCTTC
TRBV28,.,.,TRBJ2-7,CASRPLPSKRAGYEQYF,TGTGCCAGCAGACCTCTTCCATCTAAGAGGGCCGGTTACGAGCAGTACTTC
TRBV10-1,.,many,TRBJ2-3,CASSEKGLGTDTQYF,TGCGCCAGCAGTGAGAAAGGGCTAGGCACAGATACGCAGTATTTT
TRBV27,.,.,TRBJ2-2,CASSLWSGLKWTGELFF,TGTGCCAGCAGTTTATGGAGTGGGCTAAAGTGGACCGGGGAGCTGTTTTTT
TRBV4-1,TRBD1,.,TRBJ1-4,CASSQVGGTVNEKLSF,TGCGCCAGCAGCCAAGTGGGTGGGACAGTCAATGAAAAACTGTCTTTT
TRBV20-1,TRBD1,many,TRBJ2-7,CSATRPGTAYEQYF,TGCAGTGCTACAAGACCCGGGACAGCCTACGAGCAGTACTTC
TRBV4-2,TRBD1,few,TRBJ2-5,CASSQERGQGQETQYF,TGTGCCAGCAGCCAAGAGCGGGGACAGGGACAAGAGACCCAGTACTTC
TRBV7-9,.,many,TRBJ2-3,CASRAEGDTQYF,TGTGCCAGCAGGGCGGAGGGAGATACGCAGTATTTT
TRBV19,TRBD2,many,TRBJ2-2,CASSPGTSIGELFF,TGTGCCAGTAGTCCCGGGACTAGTATCGGGGAGCTGTTTTTT
TRBV7-2,.,many,TRBJ1-6,CASTSHYNSPLHF,TGTGCCAGCACGAGTCACTATAATTCACCCCTCCACTTT
TRBV19,TRBD1,many,TRBJ2-5,CASRTGAMGQETQYF,TGTGCCAGTAGAACAGGGGCCATGGGGCAAGAGACCCAGTACTTC
TRBV12-3/TRBV12-4,.,many,TRBJ2-3,CASSLTGSTDTQYF,TGTGCCAGCAGTCTGACAGGAAGCACAGATACGCAGTATTTT
TRBV5-1,TRBD1,few,TRBJ2-2,CASSLGGQGSGELFF,TGCGCCAGCAGCTTGGGGGGACAGGGGTCCGGGGAGCTGTTTTTT